This entry lists 28 T cell receptor beta chains sequenced from one sample in a study of shared clonotypes between healthy human individuals. Libraries were prepared by immunoSEQ multiplex PCR; TCRdb keeps only in-frame clonotypes and omits some of them. The repertoire includes about 1 million clones, roughly 75% of them detected once, and roughly 1.5% sits in the top ten. Sequencing was carried out using memory CD4+ T cells sorted from blood. Described subset: CD45RA-negative fraction. Receptors were obtained from a man aged 18 to 29 in good health.

The chain has TRBV25-1 and TRBJ1-2, with D possibly TRBD1 on 6 matching bases. Germline V gives CDR1 MGHDK, CDR2 SYGVNS. V was clipped by 1 base and J by 7 bases, with 10 bases between them. This CDR3 has 13 residues. CDR3 nucleotide sequence: TGTGCCAGCAGTGAATGGTCAGGGGTTGGCTACACCTTC. The encoded protein is CASSEWSGVGYTF.

V and J are TRBV5-6 and TRBJ2-2; D remains unclear. The CDR3 consists of 14 residues. CDR1 is SGHDT and CDR2 is YYEEEE in the germline V gene. Trimming removed 4 bases from V and 4 bases from J, with 11 bases in between. For the CDR3, the DNA is TGTGCCAGCAGCATAACCTTCGGCACCGGGGAGCTGTTTTTT. As protein: CASSITFGTGELFF.

This rearrangement joins TRBV27 to TRBJ1-2, with 9 nucleotides matching TRBD1. Unmatched junction bases numbered 6, after V lost 3 bases and J lost 7 bases. Germline-derived CDR1 and CDR2 are MNHEY and SMNVEV (reference sequence). The CDR3 spans 14 residues. CDR3 nucleotide sequence: TGTGCCAGCAGTTTTAGGGACAGGGCCCCTGGCTACACCTTC. Amino acids: CASSFRDRAPGYTF.

Turning to this clone: Different DNA sequences within this sample yield the same CDR3. The V and J genes are TRBV4-3 and TRBJ2-1; weak D call: TRBD2 (7 bases). V was clipped by 3 bases and J by 8 bases, with 17 bases between them. The CDR3 covers 15 residues. Germline assignment: CDR1 LGHNA and CDR2 YSLEER. The CDR3 region is CASSQGGGQSHEQFF. DNA for the CDR3: TGCGCCAGCAGCCAGGGGGGGGGCCAGAGCCATGAGCAGTTCTTC.

The genes are TRBV5-1 and TRBJ2-1; 10 positions agree with TRBD1. Germline V gene lookup returns CDR1 SGHRS and CDR2 YFSETQ. V lost 4 bases and J lost 0; bases outside the gene matches: 7. The CDR3 sequence is 17 residues long. DNA of the CDR3: TGCGCCAGCAGCGTAGGACAGGGGGTTAGCTCCTACAATGAGCAGTTCTTC. It specifies CASSVGQGVSSYNEQFF.

This clone was recorded a few times. This rearrangement joins TRBV27 to TRBJ2-3, with D uncertain. With 2 bases removed from V and 2 bases from J, the gap between germline ends came to 11 bases. The CDR3 extends over 15 amino acids. Per the germline V gene, CDR1 is MNHEY and CDR2 is SMNVEV (reference sequence). The CDR3 bases are TGTGCCAGCAGTTTACGGGTGGATAACACAGATACGCAGTATTTT. Protein: CASSLRVDNTDTQYF.

The rearrangement uses TRBV5-1 and TRBJ2-1; the D is unclear. V gave up 0 bases and J gave up 5 bases, with 9 bases separating them. CDR1 is SGHRS, CDR2 YFSETQ, per germline. CDR3 length: 14 residues. CDR3 sequence reads: CASSLAPANNEQFF. As DNA, the CDR3 is TGCGCCAGCAGCTTGGCACCGGCTAACAATGAGCAGTTCTTC.

This clone was observed a few times. The same CDR3 can be traced to other DNA sequences in this sample. The chain employs TRBV30 and TRBJ1-1; 7 positions match TRBD1. In germline, CDR1 is GTSNPN, CDR2 SVGIG (reference sequence). This CDR3 has 12 residues. After removal of 1 base from V and 5 bases from J, the junction contained 1 base not matched to a gene. For the CDR3, the DNA is TGTGCCTGGAGTGACAGGGGTACTGAAGCTTTCTTT. Its translation: CAWSDRGTEAFF.

The J gene is TRBJ2-3, the V gene TRBV6-6; D remains unclear. The CDR3 totals 12 residues. Trimming took 8 bases from V and 2 from J, leaving 8 bases between them. The germline gives CDR1 MNHNY, CDR2 SVGAGI (reference sequence). The CDR3 region is CASWSFTDTQYF. CDR3 coding DNA: TGTGCCAGCTGGAGTTTCACAGATACGCAGTATTTT.

V usage is TRBV28 and J usage is TRBJ2-6; TRBD1 aligns across 7 bases. V trimming: 10 bases; J trimming: 1 base; junction bases outside the gene matches: 7. Germline V CDR1 and CDR2: MDHEN, SYDVKM. The CDR3 runs to 15 residues. The CDR3: CATRTGGSGANVLTF. The DNA of the CDR3 is TGTGCCACCAGGACAGGAGGTTCTGGGGCCAACGTCCTGACTTTC. Using reference TRBV28 and TRBJ2-6 for the parts outside the CDR3, the full variable domain is DVKVTQSSRYLVKRTGEKVFLECVQDMDHENMFWYRQDPGLGLRLIYFSYDVKMKEKGDIPEGYSVSREKKERFSLILESASTNQTSMYLCATRTGGSGANVLTFGAGSRLTVL.

The J gene is TRBJ2-2, the V gene TRBV2; TRBD2 agrees at 11 bases. Germline CDR1 SNHLY, CDR2 FYNNEI. This CDR3 has 18 amino acids. With 2 bases clipped from V and 4 bases from J, the junction kept 9 bases outside the gene matches. CDR3 sequence: CASSESLAGGPGTGELFF. In nucleotides, the CDR3 is TGTGCCAGCAGTGAATCGTTAGCGGGGGGGCCGGGCACCGGGGAGCTGTTTTTT.

The table lists this clone with many counts. The chain employs TRBV6-4 and TRBJ2-3; 7 nucleotides agree with TRBD2. The CDR3 sequence is 14 residues long. V lost 6 bases and J lost 4; bases outside the gene matches: 7. Germline CDR1 MRHNA, CDR2 SNTAGT. For the CDR3, the DNA is TGTGCCAGCAGCGCGACTAGCAGTGCAGATACGCAGTATTTT. This sequence encodes CASSATSSADTQYF.

The chain employs TRBV7-2 and TRBJ1-3, with D hard to call. The germline CDR1 and CDR2 sequences are SGHTA and FQGNSA. CDR3 length: 16 residues. V lost 5 bases and J lost 1, with 15 bases in between. The CDR3 region is CASSPGGSRSGNTIYF. In DNA form, the CDR3 reads TGTGCCAGCAGCCCCGGCGGATCTCGTTCTGGAAACACCATATATTTT.

For this clone: The same CDR3 is also encoded by other DNA sequences in this sample. The chain joins TRBV5-1 to TRBJ2-1, with a possible D match to TRBD2 (5 bases). Trimming removed 0 bases from V and 7 bases from J, with 8 bases in between. This CDR3 is built from 13 residues. CDR1 and CDR2 from the germline V gene are SGHRS and YFSETQ. CDR3 protein: CASSLAGGNEQFF. CDR3 sequence (DNA): TGCGCCAGCAGCTTGGCCGGCGGGAATGAGCAGTTCTTC.

This chain connects TRBV6-5 to TRBJ1-3; D is ambiguous. V was clipped by 7 bases and J by 3 bases, with 16 bases between them. The CDR3 runs 15 residues. Germline loops: CDR1 MNHEY, CDR2 SVGAGI. DNA for the CDR3: TGTGCCAGCAACCCACCGGGCTCCCGTGGAAACACCATATATTTT. Its translation is CASNPPGSRGNTIYF.

The CDR3 protein is CARGLAGPTDTQYF. The CDR3 DNA is TGTGCCAGGGGACTAGCGGGGCCTACAGATACGCAGTATTTT. This chain joins TRBV6-1 and TRBJ2-3; 13 nucleotides line up with TRBD2. Trimming at V came to 9 bases and at J to 3 bases, leaving 3 bases not matched to a gene. The CDR3 has 14 residues. Per germline, CDR1 MNHNS and CDR2 SASEGT.

V and J are TRBV6-1 and TRBJ2-7; D is ambiguous. This CDR3 is 14 amino acids long. CDR1 and CDR2 from the germline V gene are MNHNS and SASEGT. Between the trimmed V and J ends, which lost 2 bases and 5 bases, there was a span of 13 bases. CDR3 residues: CASSEIQATNEQYF. The CDR3 bases are TGTGCCAGCAGTGAAATCCAGGCGACGAACGAGCAGTACTTC.

The CDR3 nucleotides read TGTGCCAGCACCCCACAGTTGCGAGACAAACTGTTTTTT. It is translated as CASTPQLRDKLFF. The chain joins TRBV6-1 to TRBJ1-4; no definite D call. There are 13 residues in the CDR3. Trimming pared 7 bases from V and 11 bases from J, leaving 17 bases between. CDR1 is MNHNS and CDR2 is SASEGT in the germline V gene.

This rearrangement joins TRBV25-1 to TRBJ2-3; D is uncertain. CDR3 length: 14 amino acids. V shed 2 bases and J shed 2 bases, with 8 bases lying between them. The germline V gene has CDR1 MGHDK and CDR2 SYGVNS. DNA for the CDR3: TGTGCCAGCAGTGAAGGGTCTCTCACAGATACGCAGTATTTT. Translating it yields CASSEGSLTDTQYF.

The chain is built from TRBV7-6 and TRBJ2-1; TRBD1 is a possible D gene (6 bases). This CDR3 comprises 13 residues. V lost 5 bases and J lost 8, with 13 bases in between. Germline values: CDR1 SGHVS, CDR2 FNYEAQ. The CDR3 nucleotides read TGTGCCAGCAGCCGTTCACAGGGCTATGAGCAGTTCTTC. Protein product: CASSRSQGYEQFF.

CDR3 nucleotides: TGTGCCAGTAGTAGACAGGGTTACACCGGGGAGCTGTTTTTT. Translated, it gives CASSRQGYTGELFF. The rearrangement uses TRBV19 and TRBJ2-2; 7 positions agree with TRBD1. The CDR3 sequence is 14 residues long. From germline, CDR1 is LNHDA and CDR2 SQIVND (reference sequence). V gave up 4 bases and J gave up 3 bases; unmatched junction bases: 2.

The J gene is TRBJ2-1, the V gene TRBV30, with D perhaps matching TRBD2 (5 bases). The CDR3 loop spans 14 amino acids. CDR1 and CDR2 from the germline V gene are GTSNPN and SVGIG (reference sequence). The V and J ends lost 3 bases and 3 bases respectively, with 12 bases between them. CDR3 nucleotide sequence: TGTGCCTGGAGAGGAGTAGCGCTCTACAATGAGCAGTTCTTC. This sequence encodes CAWRGVALYNEQFF.

This clone came up many times. The chain is built from TRBV10-3 and TRBJ1-2; 7 positions agree with TRBD1. Germline-derived CDR1 and CDR2 are ENHRY and SYGVKD. With 0 bases clipped from V and 1 base from J, the junction kept 11 bases outside the gene matches. This CDR3 has 18 residues. DNA for the CDR3: TGTGCCATCAGTGAGTCGATGGGGGGACAGTCGATTAACTATGGCTACACCTTC. Its protein is CAISESMGGQSINYGYTF.

The chain uses TRBV25-1 and TRBJ2-5, with D maybe TRBD2 (5 bases). Germline V gene sequence: CDR1 MGHDK, CDR2 SYGVNS. This CDR3 comprises 15 residues. Trimming left V 5 bases short and J 1 base short, with 14 bases between. CDR3 nucleotide sequence: TGTGCCAGCAGTCCTGGACTCGACCTCCAAGAGACCCAGTACTTC. It specifies CASSPGLDLQETQYF.

V is TRBV28 and J is TRBJ2-7, with D unresolved. The germline V and J ends were trimmed by 6 bases and 0 bases, with 15 bases remaining between them. The CDR3 consists of 15 residues. The V gene's germline CDR1 is MDHEN and CDR2 SYDVKM. The CDR3 here is CASSRTSLSSYEQYF. The CDR3 DNA reads TGTGCCAGCAGCCGCACGAGCCTGAGCTCCTACGAGCAGTACTTC.

This chain connects TRBV5-5 to TRBJ1-6; 8 bases line up with TRBD1. The germline CDR1 and CDR2 sequences are SGHKS and YYEKEE (reference sequence). The trim removed 0 bases at V and 12 bases at J, leaving 14 bases unmatched. The CDR3 runs 17 residues. In DNA form, the CDR3 reads TGTGCCAGCAGCTTGGGCCCGGACAGGGTAGCAACGGGACCCCTCCACTTT. This codes for CASSLGPDRVATGPLHF.

The chain has TRBV5-6 and TRBJ1-3; D is unresolved. Per germline, CDR1 SGHDT and CDR2 YYEEEE. The V gene lost 1 base and the J gene lost 4 bases, with 15 bases spanning the gap. CDR3 length: 16 amino acids. The CDR3 loop reads CASSLRVLGSGNTIYF. As DNA, the CDR3 is TGTGCCAGCAGCTTGAGGGTACTGGGCAGCGGAAACACCATATATTTT.

The V and J genes are TRBV5-1 and TRBJ1-4, with TRBD1 as a possible D gene (6 bases). Trimming removed 0 bases from V and 7 bases from J, with 10 bases in between. CDR3 length: 14 amino acids. CDR1 SGHRS and CDR2 YFSETQ come from the germline V gene. CDR3 region: CASSLEDRSEKLFF. CDR3 nucleotide sequence: TGCGCCAGCAGCTTGGAGGACAGAAGTGAAAAACTGTTTTTT.